These 13 T cell receptor beta chains share one sample of origin, sequenced in a study of T cell responses to AZD1222 COVID-19 vaccine. TCRdb's copy holds only in-frame clones and misses some; the assay was immunoSEQ multiplex PCR. The sample gives approximately 140,000 clones, under 95% of which show up once; less than 2% is in the top ten. This specimen consisted of peripheral blood, obtained on day 0 of AZD1222 vaccination. These receptors originate from an adult in good health.

V is TRBV18 and J is TRBJ2-1; 7 nucleotides agree with TRBD2. CDR1 and CDR2 from the germline V gene are KGHSH and LQKENI. The CDR3 runs to 21 residues. Trimming at V came to 2 bases and at J to 0 bases, leaving 19 bases not matched to a gene. The CDR3 reads CASSPSPGLTLKASSYNEQFF. The CDR3 nucleotides are TGTGCCAGCTCACCATCACCGGGACTAACCCTGAAAGCGAGCTCCTACAATGAGCAGTTCTTC.

The DNA of the CDR3 is TGCGCCAGCACCCCCTGGACTAGCGGGAGTTTTGAGACCCAGTACTTC. Translation: CASTPWTSGSFETQYF. The chain employs TRBV5-1 and TRBJ2-5; 13 bases fit TRBD2. This CDR3 region has 16 residues. V shed 6 bases and J 5 bases; nucleotides not matched to a gene: 10. Per germline, CDR1 SGHRS and CDR2 YFSETQ.

CDR3 amino acids: CASSHLDSYTEAFF. The DNA for the CDR3 is TGTGCCAGCAGCCATCTCGACTCGTACACTGAAGCTTTCTTT. J is TRBJ1-1 and V is TRBV3-1 (or the pseudogene TRBV3-2); no clear D gene. This CDR3 has 14 residues. With 3 bases removed from V and 3 bases from J, the gap between germline ends came to 11 bases. From germline, CDR1 is LGHDT and CDR2 YNNKEL (reference sequence).

This rearrangement joins TRBV29-1 to TRBJ2-7; TRBD1 aligns across 9 bases. V was pared by 2 bases and J by 6 bases, with 8 bases of the junction left unmatched. The CDR3 spans 14 residues. Germline CDR1 SQVTM, CDR2 ANQGSEA. CDR3 in amino acids: CSVELGTGNREQYF. As DNA, the CDR3 is TGCAGCGTTGAATTGGGGACAGGGAATCGCGAGCAGTACTTC.

The chain links TRBV4-1 to TRBJ1-5, with unresolved D. V was cut by 2 bases and J by 6 bases, with 8 bases left in between. CDR1 is MGHRA, CDR2 YSYEKL, per germline. The length of the CDR3 is 13 residues. CDR3 region: CASSQNGFQPQHF. The CDR3 DNA sequence: TGCGCCAGCAGCCAAAATGGGTTTCAGCCCCAGCATTTT.

This clone has only one observation. J is TRBJ1-1 and V is TRBV5-1; 7 bases fit TRBD1. The CDR3 is made up of 18 amino acids. Germline V gene sequence: CDR1 SGHRS, CDR2 YFSETQ. V shed 3 bases, J shed 0 bases, and the junction held 14 bases outside the gene matches. CDR3 region: CASSSPRGRGGVNTEAFF. CDR3 sequence (DNA): TGCGCCAGCAGCTCCCCGAGGGGGCGCGGGGGGGTGAACACTGAAGCTTTCTTT. Full variable domain (remainder filled in from reference TRBV5-1 and TRBJ1-1): KAGVTQTPRYLIKTRGQQVTLSCSPISGHRSVSWYQQTPGQGLQFLFEYFSETQRNKGNFPGRFSGRQFSNSRSEMNVSTLELGDSALYLCASSSPRGRGGVNTEAFFGQGTRLTVV.

The rearrangement joins TRBV9 to TRBJ2-6; 13 positions agree with TRBD2. The V gene's germline CDR1 is SGDLS and CDR2 YYNGEE. V lost 0 bases and J lost 4; bases outside the gene matches: 16. CDR3 length: 22 amino acids. The CDR3 reads CASSVARQTGLAGVDGANVLTF. The CDR3, as DNA: TGTGCCAGCAGCGTAGCTAGGCAGACAGGACTAGCGGGAGTAGACGGGGCCAACGTCCTGACTTTC. Complete variable domain (other parts from reference TRBV9 and TRBJ2-6): DSGVTQTPKHLITATGQRVTLRCSPRSGDLSVYWYQQSLDQGLQFLIQYYNGEERAKGNILERFSAQQFPDLHSELNLSSLELGDSALYFCASSVARQTGLAGVDGANVLTFGAGSRLTVL.

This clone was seen only once. V usage is TRBV11-3 and J usage is TRBJ2-5; D is unclear. From germline, CDR1 is SGHNT and CDR2 YENEEA. The CDR3 sequence is 15 residues long. Trimming took 0 bases from V and 1 from J, leaving 9 bases between them. The DNA for the CDR3 is TGTGCCAGCAGCTTAGATGCATCGGGCCAAGAGACCCAGTACTTC. This sequence encodes CASSLDASGQETQYF.

The V call is TRBV5-4, the J call TRBJ2-3, with D possibly TRBD1 on 6 matching bases. The CDR3 is 15 residues long. Per the germline V gene, CDR1 is SGHNT and CDR2 is YYREEE (reference sequence). V shed 5 bases and J shed 5 bases, with 18 bases lying between them. The CDR3 sequence: CASSFRDKGGDTQYF. CDR3 coding DNA: TGTGCCAGCAGTTTCCGGGACAAAGGGGGAGATACGCAGTATTTT.

The rearrangement joins TRBV5-1 to TRBJ2-3, with a possible D match to TRBD2 (6 bases). The CDR3 totals 16 residues. Deletions cut 2 bases from V and 5 bases from J, with 18 bases between. Germline V gives CDR1 SGHRS, CDR2 YFSETQ. The CDR3 spells CASSFGAGRTIDTQYF. CDR3 DNA sequence: TGCGCCAGCAGCTTTGGGGCAGGGAGGACCATAGATACGCAGTATTTT.

V and J are TRBV11-2 and TRBJ2-1; the match to TRBD2 covers 11 bases. The CDR3 totals 17 residues. V lost 3 bases and J lost 3; bases outside the gene matches: 7. Per the germline V gene, CDR1 is SGHAT and CDR2 is FQNNGV. In DNA, the CDR3 is TGTGCCAGCAGCTTCCCTCTAGCGGGGGGATACTACAATGAGCAGTTCTTC. Amino acids: CASSFPLAGGYYNEQFF.

This chain's CDR3 is CASRWTGMNTEAFF. The DNA of the CDR3 is TGTGCCAGCCGATGGACAGGTATGAACACTGAAGCTTTCTTT. The V call is TRBV27, the J call TRBJ1-1, with 7 bases lining up with TRBD1. The CDR3 length is 14 residues. The trim removed 8 bases at V and 0 bases at J, leaving 6 bases unmatched. Germline lookup yields CDR1 MNHEY and CDR2 SMNVEV (reference sequence).

The chain is built from TRBV6-2 or TRBV6-3 and TRBJ2-2; D possibly corresponds to TRBD2 (6 bases). Trimming removed 6 bases from V and 6 bases from J, with 17 bases in between. The CDR3 has 15 amino acids. Germline lookup yields CDR1 MNHEY and CDR2 SVGEGT. The CDR3 loop is CASSLPVGGAGELFF. CDR3 DNA: TGTGCCAGCAGCCTCCCCGTGGGAGGAGCCGGGGAGCTGTTTTTT.